This T cell receptor (beta chain) was recorded in a study of blood T cell repertoires in COVID-19. The overall study: Sites in the United States, Italy and Spain provided acute and convalescent COVID-19 samples.

This CDR3 is 15 amino acids long. The germline CDR1 and CDR2 sequences are ENHRY and SYGVKD. V lost 6 bases to trimming and J lost 0 bases; unmatched junction nucleotides: 1. Only in-frame clones appear in the TCRdb table, and some are missing; sequencing was by immunoSEQ multiplex PCR. The table includes 180,000 or so clones, over 75% detected once. V is TRBV10-3 and J is TRBJ2-3; 12 bases align to TRBD2. The source material was peripheral blood. The receptor was derived from a man aged 45-65 years who had recovered from COVID-19. The CDR3 nucleotides are TGTGCCATCAGGGGACTAGCGGGTAGCACAGATACGCAGTATTTT. This sequence encodes CAIRGLAGSTDTQYF.